This T cell receptor (beta chain) came from a study of T-cell memory formation after mild COVID-19. Study findings and constraints: What remained unconfirmed was the SARS-CoV-2 specificity of second-wave clones peaking on day 37. Contracting clones, day 15 to 85, had balanced CD4/CD8, and later expanders favored CD4+. Detection of some responders pre-infection suggested pre-existing cross-reactive memory T cells participated.

The CDR3 length is 15 residues. Trimming at V came to 3 bases and at J to 8 bases, leaving 7 bases not matched to a gene. Germline lookup yields CDR1 ENHRY and CDR2 SYGVKD. For this clonotype: Antigen unknown.

Via MiXCR, TCRdb re-called the 5' RACE reads, giving one row per CDR3 protein. The data contain approximately 400,000 distinct CDR3 sequences, about 24% of them singletons. Source material: PBMCs or a T cell subset sorted from them (not recorded which). This TCR derives from an adult woman who had mild COVID-19 (a few samples of this study predate the infection). Cell type and time point are not known. The V gene is TRBV10-3, the J gene TRBJ2-1, with TRBD1 matching 10 bases. DNA for the CDR3: TGTGCCATCAGTGATTGGGACAGGGGACGGGATGAGCAGTTCTTC. It translates to CAISDWDRGRDEQFF.